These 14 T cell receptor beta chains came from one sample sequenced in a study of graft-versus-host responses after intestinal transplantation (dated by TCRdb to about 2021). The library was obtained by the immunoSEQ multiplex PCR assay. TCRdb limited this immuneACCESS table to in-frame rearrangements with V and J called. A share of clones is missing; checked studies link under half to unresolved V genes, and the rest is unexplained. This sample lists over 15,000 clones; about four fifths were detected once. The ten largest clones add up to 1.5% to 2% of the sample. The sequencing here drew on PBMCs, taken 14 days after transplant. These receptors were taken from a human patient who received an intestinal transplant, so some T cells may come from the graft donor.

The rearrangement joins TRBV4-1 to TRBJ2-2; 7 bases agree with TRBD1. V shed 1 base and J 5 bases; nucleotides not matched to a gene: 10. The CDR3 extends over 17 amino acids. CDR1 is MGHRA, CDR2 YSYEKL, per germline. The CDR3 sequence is CASSQATGTEQTGELFF. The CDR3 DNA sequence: TGCGCCAGCAGCCAAGCGACCGGGACAGAACAGACCGGGGAGCTGTTTTTT.

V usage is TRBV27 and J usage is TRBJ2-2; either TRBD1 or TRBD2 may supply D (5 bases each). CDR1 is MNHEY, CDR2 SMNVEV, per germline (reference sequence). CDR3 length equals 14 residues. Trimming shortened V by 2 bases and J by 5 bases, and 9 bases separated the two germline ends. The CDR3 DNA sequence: TGTGCCAGCAGTTTAATAGAGGGGACCGGGGAGCTGTTTTTT. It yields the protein CASSLIEGTGELFF.

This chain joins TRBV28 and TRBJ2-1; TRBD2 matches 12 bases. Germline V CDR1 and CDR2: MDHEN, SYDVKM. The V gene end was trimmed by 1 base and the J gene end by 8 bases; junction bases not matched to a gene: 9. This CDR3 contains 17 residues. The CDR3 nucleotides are TGTGCCAGCAGTTTATCGGGTCTAGCGGGAGGGTTCGATGAGCAGTTCTTC. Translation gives CASSLSGLAGGFDEQFF.

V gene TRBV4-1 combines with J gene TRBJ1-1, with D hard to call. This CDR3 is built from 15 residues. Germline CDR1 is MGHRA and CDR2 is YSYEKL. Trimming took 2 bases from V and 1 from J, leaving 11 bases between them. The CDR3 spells CASSQIEGSNTEAFF. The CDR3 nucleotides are TGCGCCAGCAGCCAAATCGAAGGGTCGAACACTGAAGCTTTCTTT.

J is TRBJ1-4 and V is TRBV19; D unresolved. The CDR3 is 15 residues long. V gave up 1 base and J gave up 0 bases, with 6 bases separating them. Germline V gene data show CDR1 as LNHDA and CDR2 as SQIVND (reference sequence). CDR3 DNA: TGTGCCAGTAGTATAGTCAGAGCAACTAATGAAAAACTGTTTTTT. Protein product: CASSIVRATNEKLFF.

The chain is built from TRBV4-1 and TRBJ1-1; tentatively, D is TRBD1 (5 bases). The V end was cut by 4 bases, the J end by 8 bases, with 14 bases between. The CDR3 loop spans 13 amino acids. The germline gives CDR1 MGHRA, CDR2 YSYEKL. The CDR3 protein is CASSRGTSAEAFF. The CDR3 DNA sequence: TGCGCCAGCAGCCGGGGGACTTCGGCGGAAGCTTTCTTT.

The CDR3 sequence is CASSLTGVATNEKLFF. The CDR3 nucleotides are TGTGCCAGCAGCTTGACAGGGGTTGCAACTAATGAAAAACTGTTTTTT. The V call is TRBV5-5, the J call TRBJ1-4, with TRBD1 matching over 7 bases. Trimming removed 1 base from V and 0 bases from J; junction bases left unmatched: 3. CDR3 length: 16 amino acids. Germline CDR1 and CDR2: SGHKS and YYEKEE (reference sequence).

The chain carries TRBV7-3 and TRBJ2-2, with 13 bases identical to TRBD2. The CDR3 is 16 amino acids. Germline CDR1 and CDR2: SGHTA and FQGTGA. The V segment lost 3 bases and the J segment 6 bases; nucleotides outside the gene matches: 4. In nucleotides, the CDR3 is TGTGCCAGCAGCTTTGGACTAGCGGGAGCTTCCGGGGAGCTGTTTTTT. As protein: CASSFGLAGASGELFF.

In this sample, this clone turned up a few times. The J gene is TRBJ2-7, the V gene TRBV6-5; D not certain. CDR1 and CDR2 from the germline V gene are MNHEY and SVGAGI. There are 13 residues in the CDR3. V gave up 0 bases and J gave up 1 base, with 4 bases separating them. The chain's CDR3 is CASSYSGSYEQYF. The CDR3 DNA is TGTGCCAGCAGTTACTCAGGTTCCTACGAGCAGTACTTC.

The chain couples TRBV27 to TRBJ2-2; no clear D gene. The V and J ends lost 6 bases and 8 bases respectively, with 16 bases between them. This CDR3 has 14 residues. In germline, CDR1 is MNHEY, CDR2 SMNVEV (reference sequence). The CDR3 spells CASSAKRVSGELFF. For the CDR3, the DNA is TGTGCCAGCAGCGCTAAAAGGGTCTCAGGGGAGCTGTTTTTT.

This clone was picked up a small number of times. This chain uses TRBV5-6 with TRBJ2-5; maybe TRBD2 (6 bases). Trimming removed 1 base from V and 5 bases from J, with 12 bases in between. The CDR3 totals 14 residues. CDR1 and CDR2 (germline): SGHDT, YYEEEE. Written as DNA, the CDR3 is TGTGCCAGCAGCTTGTTCGCGGGGAAGGAGACCCAGTACTTC. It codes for CASSLFAGKETQYF.

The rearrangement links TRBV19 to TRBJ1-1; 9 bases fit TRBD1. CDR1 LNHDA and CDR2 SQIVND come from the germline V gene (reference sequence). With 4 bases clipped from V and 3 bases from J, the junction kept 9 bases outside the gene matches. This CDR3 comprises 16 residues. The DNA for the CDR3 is TGTGCCAGTAGTACGTGGACAGGGGTCTATGACACTGAAGCTTTCTTT. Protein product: CASSTWTGVYDTEAFF.

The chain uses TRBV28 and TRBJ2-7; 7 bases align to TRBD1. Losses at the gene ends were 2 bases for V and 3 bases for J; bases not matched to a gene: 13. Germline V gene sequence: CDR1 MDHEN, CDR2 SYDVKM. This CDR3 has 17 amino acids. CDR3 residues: CASSLAGTEKLLYEQYF. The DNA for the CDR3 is TGTGCCAGCAGTTTAGCCGGGACAGAAAAGTTACTCTACGAGCAGTACTTC.

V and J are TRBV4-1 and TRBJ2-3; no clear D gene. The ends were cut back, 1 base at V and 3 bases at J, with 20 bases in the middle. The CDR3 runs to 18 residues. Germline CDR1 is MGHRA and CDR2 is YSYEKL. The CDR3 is CASSQGFIRRKRTDTQYF. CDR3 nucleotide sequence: TGCGCCAGCAGCCAAGGGTTTATTAGGCGGAAGAGAACAGATACGCAGTATTTT.